The clone carrying this T cell receptor beta chain was recorded at least ten times. The CDR3 length is 14 residues. Trimming stripped 5 bases from V and 2 bases from J, with 13 bases between. Germline V gene data show CDR1 as SGHTA and CDR2 as FQGNSA. Construction of the TCRbeta library involved unique molecular identifiers. MiXCR, applied by TCRdb to the PCR reads, yields one record per CDR3 protein. The sample lists over 200,000 distinct CDR3 sequences; approximately 11% were seen once. This sample was included in a study of T-cell reconstitution after alpha-beta-depleted transplantation in children.

The rearrangement links TRBV7-2 to TRBJ2-7; D is perhaps TRBD1 (6 bases). This TCR came from a child under two years old with acute myeloid leukemia, due to receive a stem cell transplant. Sequences were derived from PBMCs, sampled before TCRalphabeta/CD19-depleted stem cell transplant. The CDR3 here is CASSPSTGTYEQYF. CDR3 nucleotides: TGTGCCAGCAGCCCTTCCACAGGGACCTACGAGCAGTACTTC.